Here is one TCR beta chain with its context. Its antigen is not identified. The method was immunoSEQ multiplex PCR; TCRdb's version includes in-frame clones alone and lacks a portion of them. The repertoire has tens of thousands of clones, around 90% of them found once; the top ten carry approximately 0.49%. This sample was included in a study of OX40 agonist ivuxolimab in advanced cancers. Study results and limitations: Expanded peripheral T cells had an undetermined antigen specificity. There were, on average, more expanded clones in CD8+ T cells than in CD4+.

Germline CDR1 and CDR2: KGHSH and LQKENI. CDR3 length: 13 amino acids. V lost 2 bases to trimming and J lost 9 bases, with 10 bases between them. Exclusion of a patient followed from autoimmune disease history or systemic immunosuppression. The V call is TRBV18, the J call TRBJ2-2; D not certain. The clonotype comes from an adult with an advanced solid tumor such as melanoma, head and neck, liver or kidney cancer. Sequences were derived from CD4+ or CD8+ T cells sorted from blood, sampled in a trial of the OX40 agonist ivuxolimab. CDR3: CASSPSRARELFF. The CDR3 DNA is TGTGCCAGCTCACCAAGTAGGGCGAGGGAGCTGTTTTTT.